The present TCR beta chain was sequenced within a study of CXCR3-negative and CXCR3-positive naive CD8 T cells. On the study more broadly: Sequencing brought in 150 million or so TRB reads altogether, and each library got about 1.5 +/- 0.3 million.

Study-wide results and caveats: TRBV-TRBJ usage was similar across naive CXCR3 subsets but distinct in memory cells. The study found more hydrophobic TRB CDR3s in CXCR3-positive naive cells than in CXCR3-negative naive cells.

Points on this clonotype: What it recognizes is unknown.

Looked up from germline, CDR1 is SGHTA and CDR2 is FQGTGA. The CDR3 is 15 amino acids. The TRB libraries of cDNA were built by UMI-labeled 5' RACE. TCRdb re-called the 5' RACE reads and shows each CDR3 protein once, DNA omitted. The repertoire shows around 61,000 distinct CDR3 sequences; the top ten hold 0.71%. The sequence was collected from a human donor in good health. Some clones in this sample may be carry-over from other donors' samples. The sequenced sample was naive CXCR3+ CD8+ T cells from blood. Subset specified: CD45RO-CCR7+CD27+CD95- naive CD8+ T cells expressing CXCR3 (TNR3+). The chain links TRBV7-3 to TRBJ2-3; lacking DNA, the TRBD1 call made by TCRdb goes unchecked. The CDR3 sequence is CASSRSEGPVDTQYF. Together with reference TRBV7-3 and TRBJ2-3, the CDR3 gives the full variable domain: GAGVSQTPSNKVTEKGKYVELRCDPISGHTALYWYRQSLGQGPEFLIYFQGTGAADDSGLPNDRFFAVRPEGSVSTLKIQRTERGDSAVYLCASSRSEGPVDTQYFGPGTRLTVL.